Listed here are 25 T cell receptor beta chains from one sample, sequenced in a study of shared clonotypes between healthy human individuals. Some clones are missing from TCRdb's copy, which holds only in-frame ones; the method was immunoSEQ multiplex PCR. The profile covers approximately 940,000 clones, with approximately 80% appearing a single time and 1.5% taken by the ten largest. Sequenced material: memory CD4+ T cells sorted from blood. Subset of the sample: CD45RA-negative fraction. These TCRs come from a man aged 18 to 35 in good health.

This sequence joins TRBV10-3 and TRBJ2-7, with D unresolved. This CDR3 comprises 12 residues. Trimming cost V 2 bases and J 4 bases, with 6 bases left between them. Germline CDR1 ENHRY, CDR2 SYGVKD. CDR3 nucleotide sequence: TGTGCCATCAGTGAGACAGAATACGAGCAGTACTTC. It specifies CAISETEYEQYF.

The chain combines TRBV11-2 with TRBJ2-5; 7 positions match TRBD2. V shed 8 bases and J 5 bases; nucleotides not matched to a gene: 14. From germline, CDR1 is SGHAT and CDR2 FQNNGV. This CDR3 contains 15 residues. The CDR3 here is CASRPTGREGETQYF. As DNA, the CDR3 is TGTGCCAGCCGACCCACAGGAAGGGAGGGGGAGACCCAGTACTTC.

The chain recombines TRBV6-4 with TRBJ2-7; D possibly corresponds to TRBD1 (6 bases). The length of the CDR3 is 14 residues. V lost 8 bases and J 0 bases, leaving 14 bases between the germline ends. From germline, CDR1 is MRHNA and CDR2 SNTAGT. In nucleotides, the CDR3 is TGTGCCAGCCTCCGGGACATTGACTCCTACGAGCAGTACTTC. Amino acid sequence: CASLRDIDSYEQYF.

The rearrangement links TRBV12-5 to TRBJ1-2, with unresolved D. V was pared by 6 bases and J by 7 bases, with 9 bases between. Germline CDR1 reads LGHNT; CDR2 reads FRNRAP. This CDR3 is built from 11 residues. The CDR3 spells CASGDRSGYTF. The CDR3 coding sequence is TGTGCTAGTGGGGATCGCTCTGGCTACACCTTC. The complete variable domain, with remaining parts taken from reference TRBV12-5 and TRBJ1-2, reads DARVTQTPRHKVTEMGQEVTMRCQPILGHNTVFWYRQTMMQGLELLAYFRNRAPLDDSGMPKDRFSAEMPDATLATLKIQPSEPRDSAVYFCASGDRSGYTFGSGTRLTVV.

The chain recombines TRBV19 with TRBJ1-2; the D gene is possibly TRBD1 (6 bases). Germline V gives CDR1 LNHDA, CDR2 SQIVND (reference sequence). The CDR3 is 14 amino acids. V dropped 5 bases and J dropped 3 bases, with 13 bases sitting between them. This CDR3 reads CASSGRGEYYGYTF. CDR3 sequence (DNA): TGTGCCAGTAGTGGCAGGGGTGAATACTATGGCTACACCTTC.

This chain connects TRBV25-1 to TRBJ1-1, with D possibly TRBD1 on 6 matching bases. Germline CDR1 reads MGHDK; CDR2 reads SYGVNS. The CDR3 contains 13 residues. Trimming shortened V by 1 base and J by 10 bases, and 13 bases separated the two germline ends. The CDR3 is CASSEFPRGGAFF. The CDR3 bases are TGTGCCAGCAGTGAATTTCCCAGGGGCGGAGCTTTCTTT.

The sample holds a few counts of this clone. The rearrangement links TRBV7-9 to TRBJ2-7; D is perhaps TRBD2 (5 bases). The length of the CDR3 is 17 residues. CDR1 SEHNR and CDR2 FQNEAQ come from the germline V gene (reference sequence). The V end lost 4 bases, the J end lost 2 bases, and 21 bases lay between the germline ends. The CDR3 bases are TGTGCCAGCAGCTCGGGGATGGAGGCGTGGAAAGCCTACGAGCAGTACTTC. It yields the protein CASSSGMEAWKAYEQYF. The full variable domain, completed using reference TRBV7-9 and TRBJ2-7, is DTGVSQNPRHKITKRGQNVTFRCDPISEHNRLYWYRQTLGQGPEFLTYFQNEAQLEKSRLLSDRFSAERPKGSFSTLEIQRTEQGDSAMYLCASSSGMEAWKAYEQYFGPGTRLTVT.

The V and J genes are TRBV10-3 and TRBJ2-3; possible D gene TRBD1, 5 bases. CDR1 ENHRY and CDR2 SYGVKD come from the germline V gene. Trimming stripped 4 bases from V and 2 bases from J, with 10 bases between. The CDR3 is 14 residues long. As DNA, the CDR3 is TGTGCCATCAGTGGACAGCTTTCCACAGATACGCAGTATTTT. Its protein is CAISGQLSTDTQYF.

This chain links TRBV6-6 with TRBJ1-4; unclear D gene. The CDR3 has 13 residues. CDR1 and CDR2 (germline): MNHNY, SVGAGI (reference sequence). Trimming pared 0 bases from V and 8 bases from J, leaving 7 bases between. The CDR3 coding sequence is TGTGCCAGCAGTTACTCGTCTGGCGAAAAACTGTTTTTT. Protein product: CASSYSSGEKLFF.

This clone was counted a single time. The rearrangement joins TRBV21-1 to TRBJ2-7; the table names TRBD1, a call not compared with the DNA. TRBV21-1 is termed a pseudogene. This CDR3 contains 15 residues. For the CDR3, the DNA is TGTGCCAGCAGCAATTTCCTGGGACATACACACGAGCAGTACTTC. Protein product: CASSNFLGHTHEQYF.

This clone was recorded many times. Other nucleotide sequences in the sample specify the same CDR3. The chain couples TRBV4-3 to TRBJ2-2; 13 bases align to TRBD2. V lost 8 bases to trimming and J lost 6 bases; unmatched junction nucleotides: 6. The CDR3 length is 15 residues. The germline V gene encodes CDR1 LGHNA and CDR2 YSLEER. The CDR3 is CASGRTSGSAGELFF. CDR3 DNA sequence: TGCGCCAGCGGGCGGACTAGCGGGAGCGCCGGGGAGCTGTTTTTT.

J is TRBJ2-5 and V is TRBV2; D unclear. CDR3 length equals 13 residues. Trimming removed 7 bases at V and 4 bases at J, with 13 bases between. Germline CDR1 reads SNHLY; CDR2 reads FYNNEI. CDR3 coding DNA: TGTGCCAGCACCCCGAATTTGAGAGAGACCCAGTACTTC. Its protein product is CASTPNLRETQYF.

Here the CDR3 DNA reads TGTGCCAGCAGCATAAGAGCGGCTAGCACAGATACGCAGTATTTT. Translation gives CASSIRAASTDTQYF. This chain connects TRBV7-9 to TRBJ2-3, with D tentatively TRBD2 (5 bases). This CDR3 has 15 residues. CDR1 and CDR2 from the germline V gene are SEHNR and FQNEAQ (reference sequence). Trimming stripped 5 bases from V and 0 bases from J, with 12 bases between.

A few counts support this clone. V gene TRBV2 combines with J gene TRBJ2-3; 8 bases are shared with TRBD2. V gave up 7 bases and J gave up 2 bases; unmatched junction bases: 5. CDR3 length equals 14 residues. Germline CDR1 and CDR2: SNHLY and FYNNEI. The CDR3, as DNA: TGTGCCAGCAACCGGGAGGGTATCACAGATACGCAGTATTTT. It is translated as CASNREGITDTQYF.

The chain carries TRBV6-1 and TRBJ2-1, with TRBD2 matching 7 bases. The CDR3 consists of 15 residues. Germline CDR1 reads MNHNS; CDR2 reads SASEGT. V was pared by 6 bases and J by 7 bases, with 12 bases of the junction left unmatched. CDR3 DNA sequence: TGTGCCAGCAGATTAAGGGAGGGAGTGAAGAATGAGCAGTTCTTC. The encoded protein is CASRLREGVKNEQFF.

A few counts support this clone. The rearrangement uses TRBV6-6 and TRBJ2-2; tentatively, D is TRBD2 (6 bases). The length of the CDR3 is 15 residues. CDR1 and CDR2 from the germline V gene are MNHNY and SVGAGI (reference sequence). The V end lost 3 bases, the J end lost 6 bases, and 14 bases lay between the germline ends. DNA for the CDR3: TGTGCCAGCAGTTATCCGCGGGGCGAGGCCGGGGAGCTGTTTTTT. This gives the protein CASSYPRGEAGELFF.

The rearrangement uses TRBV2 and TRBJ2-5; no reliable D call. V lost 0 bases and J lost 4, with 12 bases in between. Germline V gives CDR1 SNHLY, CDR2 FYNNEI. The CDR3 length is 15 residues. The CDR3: CASSEALGPLETQYF. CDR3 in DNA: TGTGCCAGCAGTGAAGCGCTCGGCCCCCTAGAGACCCAGTACTTC.

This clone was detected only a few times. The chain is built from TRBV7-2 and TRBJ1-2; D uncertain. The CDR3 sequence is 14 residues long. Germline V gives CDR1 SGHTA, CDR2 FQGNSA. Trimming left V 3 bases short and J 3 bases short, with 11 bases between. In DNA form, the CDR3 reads TGTGCCAGCAGCTTTGATGGCGGTGACTATGGCTACACCTTC. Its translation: CASSFDGGDYGYTF.

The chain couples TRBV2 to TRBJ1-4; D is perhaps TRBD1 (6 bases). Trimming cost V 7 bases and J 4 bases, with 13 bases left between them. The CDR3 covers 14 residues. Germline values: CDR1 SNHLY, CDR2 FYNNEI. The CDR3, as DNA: TGTGCCAGCAACTACAGGGAGGGTAATGAAAAACTGTTTTTT. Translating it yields CASNYREGNEKLFF. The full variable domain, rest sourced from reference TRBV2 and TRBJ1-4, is EPEVTQTPSHQVTQMGQEVILRCVPISNHLYFYWYRQILGQKVEFLVSFYNNEISEKSEIFDDQFSVERPDGSNFTLKIRSTKLEDSAMYFCASNYREGNEKLFFGSGTQLSVL.

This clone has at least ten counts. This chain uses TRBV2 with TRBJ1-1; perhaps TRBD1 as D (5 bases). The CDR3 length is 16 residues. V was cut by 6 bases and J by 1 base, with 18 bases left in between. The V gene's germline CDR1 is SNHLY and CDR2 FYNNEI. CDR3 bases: TGTGCCAGCAGCTGGGGAGGGACGGGAAAGAACACTGAAGCTTTCTTT. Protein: CASSWGGTGKNTEAFF.

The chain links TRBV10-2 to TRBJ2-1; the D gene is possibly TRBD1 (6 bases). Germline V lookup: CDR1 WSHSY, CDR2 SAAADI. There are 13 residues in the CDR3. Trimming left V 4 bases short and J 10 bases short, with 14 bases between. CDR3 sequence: CASSVGGGKEQFF. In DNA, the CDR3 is TGCGCCAGCAGTGTGGGTGGGGGCAAGGAGCAGTTCTTC.

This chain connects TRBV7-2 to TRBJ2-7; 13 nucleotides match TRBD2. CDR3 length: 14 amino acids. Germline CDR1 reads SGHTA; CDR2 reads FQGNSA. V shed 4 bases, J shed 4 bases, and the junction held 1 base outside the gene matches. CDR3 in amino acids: CASSSLAGGYEQYF. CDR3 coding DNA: TGTGCCAGCAGCTCACTAGCGGGGGGGTACGAGCAGTACTTC.

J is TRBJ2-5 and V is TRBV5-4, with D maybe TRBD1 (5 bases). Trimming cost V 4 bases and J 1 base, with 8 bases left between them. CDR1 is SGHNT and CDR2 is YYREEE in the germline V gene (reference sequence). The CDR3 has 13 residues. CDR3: CASSTQGQETQYF. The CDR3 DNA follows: TGTGCCAGCAGCACCCAGGGCCAAGAGACCCAGTACTTC.

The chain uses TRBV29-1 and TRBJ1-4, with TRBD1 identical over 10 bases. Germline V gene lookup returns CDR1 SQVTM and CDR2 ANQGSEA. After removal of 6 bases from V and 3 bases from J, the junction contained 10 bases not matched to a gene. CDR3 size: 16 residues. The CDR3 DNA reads TGCAGCGTCGCGGACCCGGGGACAGGGGCTAATGAAAAACTGTTTTTT. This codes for CSVADPGTGANEKLFF.

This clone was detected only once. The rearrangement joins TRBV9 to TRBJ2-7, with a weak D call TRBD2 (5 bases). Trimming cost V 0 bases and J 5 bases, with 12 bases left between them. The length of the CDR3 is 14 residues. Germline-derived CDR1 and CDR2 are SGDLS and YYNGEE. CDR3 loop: CASSVGEIGHEQYF. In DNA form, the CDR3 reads TGTGCCAGCAGCGTAGGGGAGATTGGCCACGAGCAGTACTTC. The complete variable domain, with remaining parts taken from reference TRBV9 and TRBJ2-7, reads DSGVTQTPKHLITATGQRVTLRCSPRSGDLSVYWYQQSLDQGLQFLIQYYNGEERAKGNILERFSAQQFPDLHSELNLSSLELGDSALYFCASSVGEIGHEQYFGPGTRLTVT.